One sample yielded the 31 T cell receptor beta chains listed below, sequenced in a study of T-cell reconstitution after alpha-beta-depleted transplantation in children. Preparing the TCRbeta library involved the use of unique molecular identifiers. TCRdb called the PCR reads again in MiXCR, with one record for every CDR3 protein. The data contain some 390,000 distinct CDR3 sequences, around 20% of them singletons. This sample comprised PBMCs from the stem cell graft donor, obtained from the stem cell graft. Receptors were obtained from a human donor who donated a stem cell graft to a child with acute myeloid leukemia.

This clonotype was counted only a few times. The chain links TRBV5-1 to TRBJ2-3, with TRBD1 identical over 7 bases. The junction had 13 bases not matched to a gene; V was cut back by 5 bases and J by 4 bases. There are 16 residues in the CDR3. In germline, CDR1 is SGHRS, CDR2 YFSETQ. CDR3 in DNA: TGCGCCAGCAGAGGACAGGCCAGGTCCTACCCAGATACGCAGTATTTT. Translating gives CASRGQARSYPDTQYF.

There are a few counts of this clonotype. The rearrangement joins TRBV25-1 to TRBJ2-7; D not certain. The CDR3 totals 11 residues. Trimming removed 4 bases from V and 7 bases from J, with 8 bases in between. CDR1 MGHDK and CDR2 SYGVNS come from the germline V gene. The CDR3 DNA reads TGTGCCAGCAGTGCTTCCTGGGAGCAGTACTTC. It translates to CASSASWEQYF.

This clonotype has more than one count but fewer than ten. The chain recombines TRBV21-1 with TRBJ2-7. TRBV21-1 is an annotated pseudogene. The CDR3 consists of 13 residues. CDR3 in DNA: TGTGCCAGCAGCAAAGTTGAGGCGTTCGAGCAGTACTTC. Its translation: CASSKVEAFEQYF.

In the case of this clonotype: Because it lacks the conserved phenylalanine or tryptophan at the end, this CDR3 is likely a read error. The V and J genes are TRBV4-3 and TRBJ1-2; D perhaps matches TRBD1 (5 bases). The CDR3 totals 14 residues. Looked up from germline, CDR1 is LGHNA and CDR2 is YSLEER. The V end was cut by 3 bases, the J end by 8 bases, with 16 bases between. The CDR3 DNA follows: TGCGCCAGCAGCCAGGAAAACCGGGACTTAGGCTACACCTAC. It codes for CASSQENRDLGYTY.

Many counts were recorded for this clonotype. This sequence joins TRBV6-1 and TRBJ2-1, with 11 positions matching TRBD1. The germline CDR1 and CDR2 sequences are MNHNS and SASEGT. The CDR3 is 14 amino acids. The junction had 2 bases not matched to a gene; V was cut back by 4 bases and J by 6 bases. The CDR3 protein is CASSGGQGGNEQFF. The CDR3, as DNA: TGTGCCAGCAGTGGGGGACAGGGGGGCAATGAGCAGTTCTTC.

The chain is built from TRBV30 and TRBJ1-1; D is uncertain. Trimming pared 1 base from V and 0 bases from J, leaving 9 bases between. Germline V gene data show CDR1 as GTSNPN and CDR2 as SVGIG (reference sequence). CDR3 length equals 14 residues. The CDR3 reads CAWSGRNMNTEAFF. CDR3 in DNA: TGTGCCTGGAGTGGAAGGAACATGAACACTGAAGCTTTCTTT.

J is TRBJ2-7 and V is TRBV3-1; D gene ambiguous. Trimming pared 0 bases from V and 6 bases from J, leaving 9 bases between. The germline gives CDR1 LGHDT, CDR2 YNNKEL (reference sequence). The CDR3 runs 13 residues. As DNA, the CDR3 is TGTGCCAGCAGCCAAGATATAACGGTCGAGCAGTACTTC. It encodes CASSQDITVEQYF.

This clonotype has just a few counts. The chain joins TRBV20-1 to TRBJ2-7; D gene uncertain. The CDR3 spans 13 residues. Trimming pared 1 base from V and 0 bases from J, leaving 7 bases between. Germline assignment: CDR1 DFQATT and CDR2 SNEGSKA (reference sequence). For the CDR3, the DNA is TGCAGTGCTAGAGGCAGTAACTCCTACGAGCAGTACTTC. Protein product: CSARGSNSYEQYF.

At least ten counts were recorded for this clonotype. The chain is built from TRBV12-3 or TRBV12-4 and TRBJ2-6; D unresolved. Trimming took 7 bases from V and 0 from J, leaving 7 bases between them. The CDR3 contains 14 residues. Here the CDR3 DNA reads TGTGCCAGCACCCATAGCTCTGGGGCCAACGTCCTGACTTTC. This translates into CASTHSSGANVLTF.

There are a few counts of this clonotype. V is TRBV15 and J is TRBJ2-7; D uncertain. There are 13 residues in the CDR3. Trimming took off 0 bases at V and 3 bases at J, with 6 bases between the two ends. The V gene's germline CDR1 is LNHNV and CDR2 YYDKDF (reference sequence). CDR3 region: CATSRDLSYEQYF. The CDR3 DNA is TGTGCCACCAGCAGAGATCTAAGCTACGAGCAGTACTTC. Combining the CDR3 with reference TRBV15 and TRBJ2-7 gives the whole variable domain DAMVIQNPRYQVTQFGKPVTLSCSQTLNHNVMYWYQQKSSQAPKLLFHYYDKDFNNEADTPDNFQSRRPNTSFCFLDIRSPGLGDTAMYLCATSRDLSYEQYFGPGTRLTVT.

This chain uses TRBV20-1 with TRBJ2-7, with 9 bases lining up with TRBD2. Germline CDR1 and CDR2: DFQATT and SNEGSKA (reference sequence). The CDR3 is 17 residues long. Losses at the gene ends were 5 bases for V and 2 bases for J; bases not matched to a gene: 16. The CDR3 bases are TGCAGTGCTGGGAGGCCAGACAGGACTAGCGTCACCTACGAGCAGTACTTC. Protein product: CSAGRPDRTSVTYEQYF.

This clonotype showed up just a few times. This CDR3 is CASSLDTPGRSKQFF. The CDR3 DNA reads as TGTGCCAGCAGCTTAGATACCCCAGGACGTTCCAAGCAGTTCTTC. V usage is TRBV11-3 and J usage is TRBJ2-1, with D hard to call. The CDR3 runs 15 residues. V gave up 0 bases and J gave up 11 bases, with 17 bases separating them. CDR1 and CDR2 from the germline V gene are SGHNT and YENEEA.

This clonotype showed up just a few times. V usage is TRBV29-1 and J usage is TRBJ2-1, with D perhaps TRBD1 or TRBD2 (5 bases each). CDR1 and CDR2 (germline): SQVTM, ANQGSEA. V was trimmed by 6 bases and J by 4 bases, leaving 31 bases between them. CDR3 length: 19 amino acids. CDR3 sequence (DNA): TGCAGCGTACCACATGAGGGGATCGACAGACTGCTCAATTACAATGAGCAGTTCTTC. It encodes CSVPHEGIDRLLNYNEQFF.

The chain joins TRBV2 to TRBJ2-1, with D perhaps given as TRBD1 or TRBD2 (7 bases each). Trimming shortened V by 6 bases and J by 8 bases, and 29 bases separated the two germline ends. Per germline, CDR1 SNHLY and CDR2 FYNNEI. The CDR3 contains 18 residues. CDR3 sequence (DNA): TGTGCCAGCAGGTCTTCACTACAGGGGACTGAGGGGGGGGATGAGCAGTTCTTC. This codes for CASRSSLQGTEGGDEQFF.

J is TRBJ2-1 and V is TRBV18, with 13 bases that match TRBD2. CDR1 and CDR2 (germline): KGHSH, LQKENI. V lost 3 bases, J lost 1 base, and 3 bases stayed unmatched. The CDR3 consists of 17 residues. DNA for the CDR3: TGTGCCAGCTCACCTGCGGGACTAGCGGGGTCCTACAATGAGCAGTTCTTC. This translates into CASSPAGLAGSYNEQFF.

The rearrangement links TRBV9 to TRBJ2-1; 12 nucleotides line up with TRBD2. Germline V gene lookup returns CDR1 SGDLS and CDR2 YYNGEE. The CDR3 spans 16 residues. J gave up 5 bases and V 6 bases, and 9 bases lay outside the gene matches. CDR3 sequence: CASTGNLAGGHNEQFF. CDR3 nucleotides: TGTGCCAGCACAGGGAACCTAGCGGGAGGGCACAATGAGCAGTTCTTC.

The J gene is TRBJ1-1, the V gene TRBV12-3 or TRBV12-4, with unresolved D. The CDR3 is made up of 13 amino acids. V lost 2 bases, J lost 7 bases, and 11 bases lay in between. The CDR3 reads CASSLMTELEAFF. CDR3 sequence (DNA): TGTGCCAGCAGTTTAATGACGGAACTTGAAGCTTTCTTT.

This chain uses TRBV20-1 with TRBJ2-1, with 9 bases identical to TRBD2. This CDR3 contains 17 residues. With 0 bases clipped from V and 0 bases from J, the junction kept 6 bases outside the gene matches. The germline V gene has CDR1 DFQATT and CDR2 SNEGSKA (reference sequence). In DNA, the CDR3 is TGCAGTGCTAGAGATTGGGGCGGGGGGGCCTCCTACAATGAGCAGTTCTTC. This sequence encodes CSARDWGGGASYNEQFF.

V usage is TRBV7-2 and J usage is TRBJ2-5, with 7 positions matching TRBD1. Trimming at V came to 11 bases and at J to 4 bases, leaving 13 bases not matched to a gene. From germline, CDR1 is SGHTA and CDR2 FQGNSA. The CDR3 runs 14 residues. CDR3 sequence (DNA): TGTGCCGGGGGACGAGGGGGCGGAAGAGAGACCCAGTACTTC. It translates to CAGGRGGGRETQYF.

The chain carries TRBV10-2 and TRBJ2-3; TRBD2 is a possible D gene (6 bases). Between the trimmed V and J ends, which lost 3 bases and 1 base, there was a span of 8 bases. The CDR3 consists of 14 residues. The germline V gene has CDR1 WSHSY and CDR2 SAAADI. This CDR3 is CASSEKRGTDTQYF. As DNA, the CDR3 is TGCGCCAGCAGTGAAAAGCGGGGCACAGATACGCAGTATTTT.

This clonotype was counted only a few times. V gene TRBV24-1 combines with J gene TRBJ2-1; D is perhaps TRBD1 or TRBD2 (5 bases each). The CDR3 has 16 residues. Germline lookup yields CDR1 KGHDR and CDR2 SFDVKD. The ends were cut back, 7 bases at V and 0 bases at J, with 15 bases in the middle. CDR3 sequence reads: CATRSGPLGSYNEQFF. The CDR3 DNA sequence: TGTGCCACCAGATCGGGACCGTTAGGCTCCTACAATGAGCAGTTCTTC.

The rearrangement joins TRBV20-1 to TRBJ2-1, with 7 positions matching TRBD2. V gave up 2 bases and J gave up 9 bases; unmatched junction bases: 13. The CDR3 has 15 amino acids. The V gene's germline CDR1 is DFQATT and CDR2 SNEGSKA (reference sequence). CDR3 DNA sequence: TGCAGTGCTAGATTAATAAAAACGACTAGCAGTGAGCAGTTCTTC. Translating it yields CSARLIKTTSSEQFF.

The rearrangement uses TRBV28 and TRBJ2-1, with D possibly matching TRBD2 (5 bases). The V and J ends lost 1 base and 8 bases respectively, with 18 bases between them. The germline V gene has CDR1 MDHEN and CDR2 SYDVKM. CDR3 size: 16 residues. CDR3 sequence (DNA): TGTGCCAGCAGTTTATCCGGCGGGCCGGGTTTCTATGAGCAGTTCTTC. This codes for CASSLSGGPGFYEQFF. Supplemented by reference TRBV28 and TRBJ2-1, the full variable domain reads DVKVTQSSRYLVKRTGEKVFLECVQDMDHENMFWYRQDPGLGLRLIYFSYDVKMKEKGDIPEGYSVSREKKERFSLILESASTNQTSMYLCASSLSGGPGFYEQFFGPGTRLTVL.

The chain couples TRBV4-1 to TRBJ1-1, with D possibly TRBD1 on 6 matching bases. The germline V and J ends were trimmed by 9 bases and 0 bases, with 14 bases remaining between them. Per germline, CDR1 MGHRA and CDR2 YSYEKL. The CDR3 consists of 14 residues. The CDR3 DNA follows: TGCGCCAGTCGGGGGCTCCTTCTGAACACTGAAGCTTTCTTT. Its protein product is CASRGLLLNTEAFF.

Only one count was recorded for this clonotype. The rearrangement uses TRBV12-3 or TRBV12-4 and TRBJ2-5; unclear D gene. The CDR3 has 13 amino acids. V lost 3 bases, J lost 2 bases, and 7 bases lay in between. In nucleotides, the CDR3 is TGTGCCAGCAGTTTGAGGCTGCAAGAGACCCAGTACTTC. Amino acid sequence: CASSLRLQETQYF.

This clonotype showed up just once. Germline and junction disagree at one end, which may indicate a read error. CDR3 DNA sequence: TGTCCCACCAGTGACGGACAGGGCTACGAGCAGTACTTC. Its protein is CPTSDGQGYEQYF. V gene TRBV24-1 combines with J gene TRBJ2-7; TRBD1 agrees at 8 bases. Germline V lookup: CDR1 KGHDR, CDR2 SFDVKD. The CDR3 length is 13 residues.

This clonotype was seen a handful of times. V gene TRBV12-3 or TRBV12-4 combines with J gene TRBJ2-1, with TRBD2 matching over 10 bases. With 4 bases clipped from V and 6 bases from J, the junction kept 6 bases outside the gene matches. This CDR3 is 15 amino acids long. The CDR3 DNA sequence: TGTGCCAGCAGTTCTCTAGCGGGAGTCATCAATGAGCAGTTCTTC. This codes for CASSSLAGVINEQFF.

The J gene is TRBJ1-4, the V gene TRBV25-1; D not resolved. Between the trimmed V and J ends, which lost 2 bases and 8 bases, there was a span of 6 bases. CDR1 and CDR2 (germline): MGHDK, SYGVNS. The CDR3 spans 12 residues. The CDR3 DNA follows: TGTGCCAGCAGTGAAGGTACCGAAAAACTGTTTTTT. Protein: CASSEGTEKLFF.

V and J are TRBV20-1 and TRBJ2-4; 8 nucleotides line up with TRBD2. The ends lost 0 bases at V and 3 bases at J; junction bases unmatched: 10. The CDR3 has 17 amino acids. Per the germline V gene, CDR1 is DFQATT and CDR2 is SNEGSKA (reference sequence). The CDR3 reads CSARDELAGHVKNIQYF. CDR3 coding DNA: TGCAGTGCTAGAGATGAGCTAGCGGGCCATGTCAAAAACATTCAGTACTTC.

A few counts support this clonotype. The genes are TRBV7-3 and TRBJ2-1; TRBD2 matches at 8 bases. V dropped 1 base and J dropped 7; count of bases not matched to a gene: 9. This CDR3 has 16 residues. Germline V gene lookup returns CDR1 SGHTA and CDR2 FQGTGA. The CDR3 DNA reads as TGTGCCAGCAGCTTAAGGTCGCGGGAGGCGGGGAATGAGCAGTTCTTC. Translation gives CASSLRSREAGNEQFF. Filled out from reference TRBV7-3 and TRBJ2-1, the complete variable domain reads GAGVSQTPSNKVTEKGKYVELRCDPISGHTALYWYRQSLGQGPEFLIYFQGTGAADDSGLPNDRFFAVRPEGSVSTLKIQRTERGDSAVYLCASSLRSREAGNEQFFGPGTRLTVL.

The V call is TRBV28, the J call TRBJ2-1, with unresolved D. Trimming took off 7 bases at V and 0 bases at J, with 10 bases between the two ends. Germline V gives CDR1 MDHEN, CDR2 SYDVKM. The CDR3 has 14 amino acids. CDR3 DNA: TGTGCCAGCACCGTACATAGCTCCTACAATGAGCAGTTCTTC. It yields the protein CASTVHSSYNEQFF.